This TCR beta chain was sequenced in a study of cytomegalovirus exposure and HLA in healthy donors. Both 60 Vbeta primers and 13 Jbeta primers went into the PCR. Measured with immunoSEQ multiplex PCR; TCRdb has only the in-frame clones, and not every one. Among 180,000 or so clones, 80% to 90% were seen once, and the ten largest hold roughly 9.3%. With respect to this clone: The antigen remains undetermined.

V lost 6 bases to trimming and J lost 0 bases, with 14 bases between them. Germline-derived CDR1 and CDR2 are MNHEY and SMNVEV (reference sequence). This CDR3 spans 15 amino acids. Study findings and constraints: V- and J-gene trimming of TCR beta was linked (in a later analysis) to a missense DCLRE1C variant.

This clonotype was sampled from a man aged 18-30 years in good health and CMV-seropositive. This chain links TRBV27 with TRBJ1-2; D perhaps matches TRBD1 (6 bases). The specimen sequenced was PBMCs. The CDR3 DNA reads TGTGCCAGCAGCCCAACAGGGATCCCTAACTATGGCTACACCTTC. Translating it yields CASSPTGIPNYGYTF.